This record covers a single TCR beta chain. This entry belongs to a study of blood T cell repertoires in COVID-19. Study-wide context: Donors in the United States, Italy and Spain gave samples during acute or convalescent COVID-19.

Donors of Cohort 3 who recovered were those that had two negative PCRs, clearance, or symptom resolution. Between the trimmed V and J ends, which lost 4 bases and 0 bases, there was a span of 19 bases. The CDR3 extends over 17 amino acids. In germline, CDR1 is GTSNPN, CDR2 SVGIG (reference sequence). Here immunoSEQ multiplex PCR was the method, and the copy in TCRdb shows in-frame clones only, minus some. The sample holds 110,000 to 150,000 clones, around 87% seen once. The source is a man aged 55-75 years who had recovered from COVID-19. Input material: PBMCs or T cells enriched from blood (not recorded which). The V and J genes are TRBV30 and TRBJ2-1; weak D call: TRBD2 (6 bases). CDR3 coding DNA: TGTGCCTGGAAGACACGGGGAGGAATCAGCTCCTACAATGAGCAGTTCTTC. Its translation: CAWKTRGGISSYNEQFF.